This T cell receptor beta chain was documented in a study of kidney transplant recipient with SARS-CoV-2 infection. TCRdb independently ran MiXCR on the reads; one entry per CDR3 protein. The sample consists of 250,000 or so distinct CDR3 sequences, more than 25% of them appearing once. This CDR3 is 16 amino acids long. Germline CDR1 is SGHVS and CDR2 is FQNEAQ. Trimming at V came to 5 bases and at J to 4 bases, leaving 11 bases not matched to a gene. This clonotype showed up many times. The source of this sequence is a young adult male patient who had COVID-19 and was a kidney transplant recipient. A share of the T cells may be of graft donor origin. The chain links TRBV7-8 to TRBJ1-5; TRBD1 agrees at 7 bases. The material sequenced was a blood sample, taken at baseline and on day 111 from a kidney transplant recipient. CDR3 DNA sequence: TGTGCCAGCAGCAATACTGACAGGGTTCAAAATCAGCCCCAGCATTTT. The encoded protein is CASSNTDRVQNQPQHF.